Shown below are 26 T cell receptor beta chains from a single sample sequenced in a study of T cells in Graves' hyperthyroidism and ophthalmopathy. RNA transcripts were the template for amplifying TCR beta CDR3 regions. Researchers ran a first-round RT-PCR on the TCR CDR3 using the HTBI primer set. TCRdb re-called the multiplex PCR reads with MiXCR, one entry per CDR3 protein. The sample has hundreds of thousands of distinct CDR3 sequences, around 16% seen once; the top ten hold 2.5% to 4%. Material: blood. The receptors were gathered from a woman in her forties with Graves' ophthalmopathy.

This clonotype was counted at least ten times. The chain combines TRBV6-2 or TRBV6-3 with TRBJ1-2; weak D call: TRBD1 (6 bases). Germline-derived CDR1 and CDR2 are MNHEY and SVGEGT. The CDR3 totals 15 residues. The V end was cut by 6 bases, the J end by 4 bases, with 18 bases between. CDR3 coding DNA: TGTGCCAGCAGCTCAATCCGGACAGATACCTATGGCTACACCTTC. This gives the protein CASSSIRTDTYGYTF.

This clonotype has a handful of counts. The genes are TRBV12-3 or TRBV12-4 and TRBJ2-1, with TRBD2 identical over 10 bases. Trimming at V came to 2 bases and at J to 7 bases, leaving 5 bases not matched to a gene. This CDR3 is built from 15 residues. In DNA form, the CDR3 reads TGTGCCAGCAGTTTAAGACTAGCGGGCCTTAATGAGCAGTTCTTC. Residues: CASSLRLAGLNEQFF.

This clonotype was counted between two and nine times. The V call is TRBV12-3 or TRBV12-4, the J call TRBJ1-4; TRBD1 is a possible D gene (5 bases). Trimming shortened V by 4 bases and J by 4 bases, and 13 bases separated the two germline ends. The CDR3 covers 15 residues. In DNA, the CDR3 is TGTGCCAGCAGTTCCCACAGGTCTGGTAATGAAAAACTGTTTTTT. Translated: CASSSHRSGNEKLFF.

This clonotype appeared a few times. J is TRBJ2-3 and V is TRBV20-1; 9 bases map to TRBD2. After removal of 5 bases from V and 1 base from J, the junction contained 4 bases not matched to a gene. This CDR3 contains 14 residues. Germline CDR1 DFQATT, CDR2 SNEGSKA (reference sequence). CDR3 nucleotides: TGCAGTGCTGGCGGGAGGGCCGGCACAGATACGCAGTATTTT. Translation: CSAGGRAGTDTQYF.

V and J are TRBV3-1 and TRBJ2-7; D might be TRBD2 (6 bases). The V end was cut by 4 bases, the J end by 7 bases, with 17 bases between. The CDR3 covers 14 residues. CDR1 and CDR2 from the germline V gene are LGHDT and YNNKEL (reference sequence). In nucleotides, the CDR3 is TGTGCCAGCAGCCTCCAAGCAGGGCGGGAAGAGCAGTACTTC. It specifies CASSLQAGREEQYF.

The sample holds many counts of this clonotype. The J gene is TRBJ2-3, the V gene TRBV20-1, with TRBD1 as a possible D gene (5 bases). In germline, CDR1 is DFQATT, CDR2 SNEGSKA (reference sequence). The CDR3 has 15 residues. V lost 0 bases and J lost 2, with 12 bases in between. CDR3 coding DNA: TGCAGTGCTAGAGATCCAATTGGGGCCACAGATACGCAGTATTTT. It encodes CSARDPIGATDTQYF.

Ten or more counts support this clonotype. V usage is TRBV11-2 and J usage is TRBJ2-1; D unclear. There are 16 residues in the CDR3. Germline V gives CDR1 SGHAT, CDR2 FQNNGV. V was pared by 0 bases and J by 3 bases, with 12 bases between. CDR3 in DNA: TGTGCCAGCAGCTTAGATCTTTTCGGAGACTACAATGAGCAGTTCTTC. Residues: CASSLDLFGDYNEQFF.

This clonotype was seen at least ten times. V and J are TRBV28 and TRBJ2-3; no clear D. Trimming took 2 bases from V and 2 from J, leaving 23 bases between them. Germline lookup yields CDR1 MDHEN and CDR2 SYDVKM. The CDR3 is 19 residues long. In nucleotides, the CDR3 is TGTGCCAGCAGTTTACGAGTTCGATGGTTACTAACCCTCACAGATACGCAGTATTTT. Its translation: CASSLRVRWLLTLTDTQYF.

The chain has TRBV19 and TRBJ1-5, with D unresolved. This CDR3 spans 13 amino acids. Germline CDR1 is LNHDA and CDR2 is SQIVND (reference sequence). The V and J ends lost 6 bases and 7 bases respectively, with 13 bases between them. The CDR3 DNA reads as TGTGCCAGTAGAGCGTTTGAGATGCAGCCCCAGCATTTT. It codes for CASRAFEMQPQHF.

The chain has TRBV20-1 and TRBJ2-1, with 10 bases lining up with TRBD2. The CDR3 length is 15 residues. V was pared by 3 bases and J by 4 bases, with 6 bases of the junction left unmatched. Germline CDR1 is DFQATT and CDR2 is SNEGSKA (reference sequence). CDR3 sequence: CSASGGLALYNEQFF. CDR3 coding DNA: TGCAGTGCTAGTGGGGGACTAGCGCTTTACAATGAGCAGTTCTTC.

This clonotype was counted at least ten times. This chain links TRBV29-1 with TRBJ2-6, with a possible D match to TRBD2 (5 bases). The CDR3 spans 15 residues. Germline lookup yields CDR1 SQVTM and CDR2 ANQGSEA. V dropped 4 bases and J dropped 3 bases, with 13 bases sitting between them. The CDR3 loop reads CSVGRLESGANVLTF. The CDR3 DNA reads as TGCAGCGTTGGGAGGCTAGAGAGTGGGGCCAACGTCCTGACTTTC. The full variable domain, completed using reference TRBV29-1 and TRBJ2-6, is SAVISQKPSRDICQRGTSLTIQCQVDSQVTMMFWYRQQPGQSLTLIATANQGSEATYESGFVIDKFPISRPNLTFSTLTVSNMSPEDSSIYLCSVGRLESGANVLTFGAGSRLTVL.

This clonotype was counted at least ten times. The V gene is TRBV6-5, the J gene TRBJ1-1; a weak D match, TRBD1 (5 bases). Trimming removed 3 bases from V and 0 bases from J, with 11 bases in between. Germline assignment: CDR1 MNHEY and CDR2 SVGAGI. CDR3 length: 15 residues. The CDR3 reads CASSYRQPMNTEAFF. CDR3 in DNA: TGTGCCAGCAGTTATCGACAGCCTATGAACACTGAAGCTTTCTTT.

This clonotype was seen a few times. The chain joins TRBV19 to TRBJ2-6; TRBD1 matches 8 bases. The CDR3 spans 18 residues. Germline values: CDR1 LNHDA, CDR2 SQIVND (reference sequence). Trimming took 4 bases from V and 0 from J; bases not matched to a gene: 8. As DNA, the CDR3 is TGTGCCAGTAGTAACCGACAGGGGATCCCCTCTGGGGCCAACGTCCTGACTTTC. It codes for CASSNRQGIPSGANVLTF.

This clonotype came up many times. The chain carries TRBV2 and TRBJ2-1, with a tentative D call TRBD1 (5 bases). The CDR3 is 15 amino acids. Between the trimmed V and J ends, which lost 6 bases and 7 bases, there was a span of 19 bases. Germline CDR1 is SNHLY and CDR2 is FYNNEI. This CDR3 reads CASSARQKNTNEQFF. The CDR3 DNA reads TGTGCCAGCAGCGCTAGACAGAAGAACACAAATGAGCAGTTCTTC.

This clonotype showed up many times. The V and J genes are TRBV3-1 and TRBJ1-6, with unresolved D. V lost 5 bases and J lost 8, with 13 bases in between. The germline V gene has CDR1 LGHDT and CDR2 YNNKEL (reference sequence). This CDR3 is built from 14 residues. As DNA, the CDR3 is TGTGCCAGCAGCTTTCAGTTGGGTCATTCACCCCTCCACTTT. This gives the protein CASSFQLGHSPLHF. The full variable domain, its missing parts supplied by reference TRBV3-1 and TRBJ1-6, is DTAVSQTPKYLVTQMGNDKSIKCEQNLGHDTMYWYKQDSKKFLKIMFSYNNKELIINETVPNRFSPKSPDKAHLNLHINSLELGDSAVYFCASSFQLGHSPLHFGNGTRLTVT.

Comment on this clonotype: A much larger clone is a single base away; this may be a read error. This sequence joins TRBV30 and TRBJ1-1, with a tentative D call TRBD1 (6 bases). The germline CDR1 and CDR2 sequences are GTSNPN and SVGIG (reference sequence). V dropped 0 bases and J dropped 3 bases, with 14 bases sitting between them. CDR3 size: 15 residues. The CDR3 spells CAWSVLQGMDTEAFF. The DNA for the CDR3 is TGTGCCTGGAGTGTACTACAGGGAATGGACACTGAAGCTTTCTTT. Looking up the rest from reference TRBV30 and TRBJ1-1 gives the full variable domain: SQTIHQWPATLVQPVGSPLSLECTVEGTSNPNLYWYRQAAGRGLQLLFYSVGIGQISSEVPQNLSASRPQDRQFILSSKKLLLSDSGFYLCAWSVLQGMDTEAFFGQGTRLTVV.

The V gene is TRBV18, the J gene TRBJ1-1, with D maybe TRBD1 (5 bases). The CDR3 consists of 15 residues. V was cut by 5 bases and J by 1 base, with 14 bases left in between. The germline gives CDR1 KGHSH, CDR2 LQKENI. The CDR3 is CASSSPRDGNTEAFF. The CDR3 DNA follows: TGTGCCAGCTCATCGCCCCGGGACGGGAACACTGAAGCTTTCTTT.

V is TRBV7-9 and J is TRBJ2-1, with 8 bases aligning to TRBD2. V lost 5 bases, J lost 3 bases, and 15 bases stayed unmatched. The germline gives CDR1 SEHNR, CDR2 FQNEAQ (reference sequence). The CDR3 spans 18 residues. The CDR3: CASSPSVASGPHYNEQFF. For the CDR3, the DNA is TGTGCCAGCAGCCCGTCGGTGGCTAGCGGGCCACACTACAATGAGCAGTTCTTC. The full variable domain, its missing parts supplied by reference TRBV7-9 and TRBJ2-1, is DTGVSQNPRHKITKRGQNVTFRCDPISEHNRLYWYRQTLGQGPEFLTYFQNEAQLEKSRLLSDRFSAERPKGSFSTLEIQRTEQGDSAMYLCASSPSVASGPHYNEQFFGPGTRLTVL.

Of note for this clonotype: This clone may be a read error of a much larger clone one base away. The J gene is TRBJ1-3, the V gene TRBV3-1; D might be TRBD1 (5 bases). The CDR3 extends over 16 amino acids. V was trimmed by 2 bases and J by 4 bases, leaving 15 bases between them. Germline loops: CDR1 LGHDT, CDR2 YNNKEL (reference sequence). The CDR3: CASSQIEGWAGNTIYF. CDR3 sequence (DNA): TGTGCCAGCAGCCAAATCGAGGGGTGGGCCGGAAACACCATATATTTT.

This clonotype was found a few times. V usage is TRBV7-2 and J usage is TRBJ2-1; 9 bases match TRBD1. The J segment lost 3 bases and the V segment lost 1 base, leaving 4 bases of the junction unmatched. Germline CDR1 is SGHTA and CDR2 is FQGNSA. This CDR3 is 16 amino acids long. As DNA, the CDR3 is TGTGCCAGCAGCTTAGACGGGACAGGGCTCTACAATGAGCAGTTCTTC. As protein: CASSLDGTGLYNEQFF. Complete variable domain (other parts from reference TRBV7-2 and TRBJ2-1): GAGVSQSPSNKVTEKGKDVELRCDPISGHTALYWYRQSLGQGLEFLIYFQGNSAPDKSGLPSDRFSAERTGGSVSTLTIQRTQQEDSAVYLCASSLDGTGLYNEQFFGPGTRLTVL.

This clonotype was counted many times. V gene TRBV5-1 combines with J gene TRBJ2-2; D not certain. There are 16 residues in the CDR3. CDR1 SGHRS and CDR2 YFSETQ come from the germline V gene. V lost 0 bases and J 4 bases, leaving 13 bases between the germline ends. The CDR3 DNA sequence: TGCGCCAGCAGCTTGGTTAGGACGGTACCCACCGGGGAGCTGTTTTTT. Its translation: CASSLVRTVPTGELFF. Supplemented by reference TRBV5-1 and TRBJ2-2, the full variable domain reads KAGVTQTPRYLIKTRGQQVTLSCSPISGHRSVSWYQQTPGQGLQFLFEYFSETQRNKGNFPGRFSGRQFSNSRSEMNVSTLELGDSALYLCASSLVRTVPTGELFFGEGSRLTVL.

The chain has TRBV28 and TRBJ1-1; 7 bases fit TRBD1. Germline values: CDR1 MDHEN, CDR2 SYDVKM. V lost 4 bases, J lost 10 bases, and 18 bases stayed unmatched. The CDR3 is 16 amino acids. The CDR3 DNA reads as TGTGCCAGCAGTTCCACCCTTCCGACAGGGCGCTCCGGAGCTTTCTTT. The encoded protein is CASSSTLPTGRSGAFF.

This clonotype was seen more than once but under ten times. The chain employs TRBV9 and TRBJ2-1; possible D gene TRBD2, 6 bases. The germline V and J ends were trimmed by 4 bases and 7 bases, with 21 bases remaining between them. CDR3 length equals 16 residues. The germline V gene has CDR1 SGDLS and CDR2 YYNGEE. The CDR3 region is CASSPMRDLFFNEQFF. The CDR3 DNA sequence: TGTGCCAGCAGCCCCATGCGGGACCTATTTTTTAATGAGCAGTTCTTC. The whole variable domain, remainder taken from reference TRBV9 and TRBJ2-1, is DSGVTQTPKHLITATGQRVTLRCSPRSGDLSVYWYQQSLDQGLQFLIQYYNGEERAKGNILERFSAQQFPDLHSELNLSSLELGDSALYFCASSPMRDLFFNEQFFGPGTRLTVL.

This clonotype occurred many times. The gene calls are TRBV2 and TRBJ1-5, with D possibly being TRBD1 (6 bases). The germline V gene encodes CDR1 SNHLY and CDR2 FYNNEI. The V and J ends lost 4 bases and 5 bases respectively, with 12 bases between them. The CDR3 contains 14 residues. The CDR3 nucleotides read TGTGCCAGCAGTGCCCCCCCAGGGGATCAGCCCCAGCATTTT. Amino acids: CASSAPPGDQPQHF.

This clonotype was recorded many times. The chain joins TRBV5-1 to TRBJ1-6; TRBD1 agrees at 7 bases. The CDR3 extends over 14 amino acids. Germline V gene lookup returns CDR1 SGHRS and CDR2 YFSETQ. V was pared by 4 bases and J by 6 bases, with 4 bases of the junction left unmatched. The CDR3, as DNA: TGCGCCAGCAGCAGGGGACAGATTAATTCACCCCTCCACTTT. The encoded protein is CASSRGQINSPLHF.

This clonotype occurred many times. The chain employs TRBV12-5 and TRBJ1-1, with no clear D. V dropped 5 bases and J dropped 6 bases, with 13 bases sitting between them. Germline assignment: CDR1 LGHNT and CDR2 FRNRAP. The CDR3 totals 13 residues. This CDR3 is CASGPDAGAEAFF. The CDR3 DNA follows: TGTGCTAGTGGTCCGGACGCCGGTGCTGAAGCTTTCTTT. The full variable domain, rest sourced from reference TRBV12-5 and TRBJ1-1, is DARVTQTPRHKVTEMGQEVTMRCQPILGHNTVFWYRQTMMQGLELLAYFRNRAPLDDSGMPKDRFSAEMPDATLATLKIQPSEPRDSAVYFCASGPDAGAEAFFGQGTRLTVV.